This TCR beta chain was documented in a study of T-cell memory formation after mild COVID-19. As for the study in general: Clusters were largely donor specific.

The CDR3 is made up of 13 amino acids. Trimming pared 6 bases from V and 3 bases from J, leaving 10 bases between. Germline V CDR1 and CDR2: SGHVS, FNYEAQ. TCRdb ran MiXCR on the 5' RACE reads and lists one entry per CDR3 protein. Of over 400,000 distinct CDR3 sequences listed, more than 20% are singletons. The sample consisted of PBMCs or a T cell subset sorted from them (not recorded which). This chain connects TRBV7-6 to TRBJ2-3; no definite D call. This clonotype originated in an adult woman who had mild COVID-19 (a few samples of this study predate the infection). Cell type and time point are not known. CDR3 protein: CASSRMGTDTQYF. The CDR3 DNA sequence: TGTGCCAGCAGTCGCATGGGGACAGATACGCAGTATTTT.